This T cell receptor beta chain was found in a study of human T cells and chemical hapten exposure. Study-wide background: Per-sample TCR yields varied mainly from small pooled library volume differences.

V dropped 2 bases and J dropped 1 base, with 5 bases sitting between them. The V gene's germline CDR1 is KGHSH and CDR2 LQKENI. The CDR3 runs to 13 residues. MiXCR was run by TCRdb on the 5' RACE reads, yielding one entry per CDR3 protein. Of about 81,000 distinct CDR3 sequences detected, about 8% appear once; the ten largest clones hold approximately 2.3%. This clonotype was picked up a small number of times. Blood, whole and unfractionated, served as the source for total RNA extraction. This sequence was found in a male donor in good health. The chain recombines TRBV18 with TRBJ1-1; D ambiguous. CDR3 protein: CASSPGWNTEAFF. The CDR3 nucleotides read TGTGCCAGCTCACCAGGCTGGAACACTGAAGCTTTCTTT.